This TCR beta chain was captured by sequencing in a study of T cells after yellow fever vaccination. CDR1 and CDR2 from the germline V gene are LNHDA and SQIVND (reference sequence). The CDR3 consists of 17 residues. This clonotype was observed many times. The junction differs from germline at one of its ends, possibly a read error. TCRdb analysed the 5' RACE reads with MiXCR anew, one entry per CDR3 protein. The table records around 350,000 distinct CDR3 sequences, about 6.2% of them present only once. The source material was PBMCs, sampled 5 days after the yellow fever booster vaccination. The TCR originated in a young man who received the YFV17D yellow fever vaccine. The rearrangement links TRBV19 to TRBJ2-7; 14 bases agree with TRBD2. The CDR3 DNA sequence: TGTGCCAGTAGTAATAGCCCGCCGGGACTAGCGGGAGCCACGACCCACTTC. Its protein is CASSNSPPGLAGATTHF.